Each of the 18 T cell receptor beta chains below was sequenced from the same sample in a study of cytomegalovirus exposure and HLA in healthy donors. Use of 60 Vbeta and 13 Jbeta primers characterized the PCR. The assay was immunoSEQ multiplex PCR, and TCRdb's table has in-frame clones only and misses some. The sample has tens of thousands of clones; roughly 60% are singletons. The sample comprised PBMCs. The receptors stem from a woman in her forties or fifties in good health and CMV-seropositive.

The chain uses TRBV2 and TRBJ1-1; TRBD1 is a possible D gene (6 bases). From germline, CDR1 is SNHLY and CDR2 FYNNEI. Trimming pared 5 bases from V and 1 base from J, leaving 17 bases between. The CDR3 is 16 amino acids. The CDR3 DNA is TGTGCCAGCAGTCCCCTTGACTTGACAGGGAACACTGAAGCTTTCTTT. Its protein product is CASSPLDLTGNTEAFF.

The chain uses TRBV6-5 and TRBJ2-7; 11 bases match TRBD1. The V segment lost 6 bases and the J segment 7 bases; nucleotides outside the gene matches: 8. The CDR3 loop spans 14 amino acids. CDR1 and CDR2 from the germline V gene are MNHEY and SVGAGI. CDR3 sequence reads: CASSLGQGVGEQYF. CDR3 in DNA: TGTGCCAGCAGCCTGGGACAGGGGGTAGGGGAGCAGTACTTC.

This clone was found a few times. This sequence joins TRBV30 and TRBJ2-3; 12 bases agree with TRBD2. Losses at the gene ends were 5 bases for V and 3 bases for J; bases not matched to a gene: 3. This CDR3 is 14 amino acids long. Germline values: CDR1 GTSNPN, CDR2 SVGIG (reference sequence). CDR3 sequence: CAWVLAGGTDTQYF. As DNA, the CDR3 is TGTGCCTGGGTTCTAGCGGGGGGGACAGATACGCAGTATTTT.

The V call is TRBV13, the J call TRBJ1-5, with TRBD1 matching 8 bases. Germline V gene lookup returns CDR1 PRHDT and CDR2 FYEKMQ (reference sequence). The V segment lost 5 bases and the J segment 3 bases; nucleotides outside the gene matches: 6. CDR3 size: 15 residues. The CDR3 DNA reads TGTGCCAGCAGCGACGGACAGGGAACCAATCAGCCCCAGCATTTT. As protein: CASSDGQGTNQPQHF. The full variable domain, with the rest looked up from reference TRBV13 and TRBJ1-5, is AAGVIQSPRHLIKEKRETATLKCYPIPRHDTVYWYQQGPGQDPQFLISFYEKMQSDKGSIPDRFSAQQFSDYHSELNMSSLELGDSALYFCASSDGQGTNQPQHFGDGTRLSIL.

This clone was detected a few times. The chain links TRBV15 to TRBJ2-1; D perhaps matches TRBD2 (7 bases). This CDR3 has 16 amino acids. The V gene lost 0 bases and the J gene lost 9 bases, with 18 bases spanning the gap. Germline CDR1 is LNHNV and CDR2 is YYDKDF (reference sequence). The CDR3 sequence: CATSRERIGGLVEQFF. CDR3 sequence (DNA): TGTGCCACCAGCAGAGAAAGGATCGGGGGGCTCGTTGAGCAGTTCTTC.

The gene calls are TRBV11-2 and TRBJ2-1, with 11 positions matching TRBD2. This CDR3 spans 15 amino acids. V dropped 2 bases and J dropped 7; count of bases not matched to a gene: 4. CDR1 is SGHAT and CDR2 is FQNNGV in the germline V gene. This chain's CDR3 is CASSLTSGGRNEQFF. CDR3 nucleotides: TGTGCCAGCAGCTTAACTAGCGGGGGACGAAATGAGCAGTTCTTC.

V is TRBV19 and J is TRBJ1-2; D perhaps matches TRBD1 (6 bases). This CDR3 region has 14 residues. Per germline, CDR1 LNHDA and CDR2 SQIVND (reference sequence). V lost 5 bases to trimming and J lost 4 bases, with 14 bases between them. For the CDR3, the DNA is TGTGCCAGTAGTTCTTCAGGGGAGTCCTATGGCTACACCTTC. Amino acids: CASSSSGESYGYTF. Supplemented by reference TRBV19 and TRBJ1-2, the full variable domain reads DGGITQSPKYLFRKEGQNVTLSCEQNLNHDAMYWYRQDPGQGLRLIYYSQIVNDFQKGDIAEGYSVSREKKESFPLTVTSAQKNPTAFYLCASSSSGESYGYTFGSGTRLTVV.

This clone was counted between two and nine times. The rearrangement uses TRBV10-2 and TRBJ1-1; a weak D match, TRBD1 (6 bases). Trimming removed 9 bases from V and 4 bases from J, with 15 bases in between. Germline V lookup: CDR1 WSHSY, CDR2 SAAADI. There are 13 residues in the CDR3. CDR3 amino acids: CASKQGSTTEAFF. The CDR3 DNA reads as TGCGCCAGTAAACAGGGATCGACCACTGAAGCTTTCTTT.

The chain couples TRBV5-4 to TRBJ2-7; 9 bases match TRBD2. The trim removed 4 bases at V and 7 bases at J, leaving 15 bases unmatched. The germline CDR1 and CDR2 sequences are SGHNT and YYREEE (reference sequence). This CDR3 has 16 residues. The CDR3 DNA is TGTGCCAGCAGCGGGGGGGTCCGCGGGGGGGCGGGGGAGCAGTACTTC. Translating gives CASSGGVRGGAGEQYF. The entire variable domain, with the rest obtained from reference TRBV5-4 and TRBJ2-7, is as follows: ETGVTQSPTHLIKTRGQQVTLRCSSQSGHNTVSWYQQALGQGPQFIFQYYREEENGRGNFPPRFSGLQFPNYSSELNVNALELDDSALYLCASSGGVRGGAGEQYFGPGTRLTVT.

The gene calls are TRBV6-1 and TRBJ2-3, with 9 bases aligning to TRBD1. Germline V gene sequence: CDR1 MNHNS, CDR2 SASEGT. With V trimmed by 4 bases and J by 0 bases, 5 bases remained unmatched. This CDR3 is built from 16 residues. The CDR3 DNA sequence: TGTGCCAGCAGTGTCCGGGACAGGGTTAGCACAGATACGCAGTATTTT. Protein sequence: CASSVRDRVSTDTQYF.

The chain employs TRBV6-5 and TRBJ1-4; perhaps TRBD1 as D (5 bases). The CDR3 spans 15 residues. Trimming took off 2 bases at V and 2 bases at J, with 9 bases between the two ends. Germline-derived CDR1 and CDR2 are MNHEY and SVGAGI. CDR3 loop: CASSYRGLTNEKLFF. The DNA for the CDR3 is TGTGCCAGCAGTTACCGGGGACTTACTAATGAAAAACTGTTTTTT.

This clone occurred a few times. This sequence joins TRBV28 and TRBJ2-3, with TRBD1 matching 7 bases. The CDR3 has 14 amino acids. The junction had 7 bases not matched to a gene; V was cut back by 6 bases and J by 4 bases. Germline V gene data show CDR1 as MDHEN and CDR2 as SYDVKM. Here the CDR3 DNA reads TGTGCCAGCAGCCCATCTGACAGGGCAGATACGCAGTATTTT. As protein: CASSPSDRADTQYF.

Only a few counts were recorded for this clone. DNA of the CDR3: TGTGCCAGCAGCCAAGACGTCAGGTTGACAGGGCCCAATGAGCAGTTCTTC. Translating gives CASSQDVRLTGPNEQFF. The V gene is TRBV4-2, the J gene TRBJ2-1, with 7 bases fitting TRBD1. Trimming at V came to 0 bases and at J to 6 bases, leaving 11 bases not matched to a gene. The V gene's germline CDR1 is LGHNA and CDR2 YNFKEQ. The CDR3 is made up of 17 amino acids.

This chain links TRBV5-6 with TRBJ2-7, with TRBD1 identical over 8 bases. The CDR3 spans 15 residues. The trim removed 2 bases at V and 3 bases at J, leaving 7 bases unmatched. CDR1 and CDR2 (germline): SGHDT, YYEEEE. The CDR3 DNA reads as TGTGCCAGCAGCTTTGGGGGACAGGCTGTCTACGAGCAGTACTTC. Translation: CASSFGGQAVYEQYF.

The chain combines TRBV4-3 with TRBJ2-7; possibly TRBD1 for D (6 bases). Trimming removed 6 bases at V and 2 bases at J, with 17 bases between. CDR3 length: 15 residues. The germline V gene has CDR1 LGHNA and CDR2 YSLEER. The CDR3: CASRQRRQEAYEQYF. For the CDR3, the DNA is TGCGCCAGCAGACAACGTCGACAGGAGGCCTACGAGCAGTACTTC.

This clone was counted between two and nine times. The chain employs TRBV29-1 and TRBJ1-2; no definite D call. This CDR3 contains 12 residues. CDR1 SQVTM and CDR2 ANQGSEA come from the germline V gene. Trimming left V 4 bases short and J 4 bases short, with 10 bases between. DNA for the CDR3: TGCAGCGTTGGCCGAAGCCCCTATGGCTACACCTTC. It yields the protein CSVGRSPYGYTF.

This clone appeared a single time. This chain connects TRBV27 to TRBJ1-1; no clear D. V was cut by 2 bases and J by 6 bases, with 13 bases left in between. Per the germline V gene, CDR1 is MNHEY and CDR2 is SMNVEV (reference sequence). CDR3 length equals 14 residues. DNA of the CDR3: TGTGCCAGCAGTTTACAACTGAGAGGGCCTGAAGCTTTCTTT. This sequence encodes CASSLQLRGPEAFF.

This chain joins TRBV28 and TRBJ1-2, with TRBD1 as a possible D gene (6 bases). V was cut by 10 bases and J by 3 bases, with 12 bases left in between. The V gene's germline CDR1 is MDHEN and CDR2 SYDVKM. The CDR3 is 12 residues long. This chain's CDR3 is CATGRGDYGYTF. CDR3 coding DNA: TGTGCCACCGGGAGGGGGGACTATGGCTACACCTTC.